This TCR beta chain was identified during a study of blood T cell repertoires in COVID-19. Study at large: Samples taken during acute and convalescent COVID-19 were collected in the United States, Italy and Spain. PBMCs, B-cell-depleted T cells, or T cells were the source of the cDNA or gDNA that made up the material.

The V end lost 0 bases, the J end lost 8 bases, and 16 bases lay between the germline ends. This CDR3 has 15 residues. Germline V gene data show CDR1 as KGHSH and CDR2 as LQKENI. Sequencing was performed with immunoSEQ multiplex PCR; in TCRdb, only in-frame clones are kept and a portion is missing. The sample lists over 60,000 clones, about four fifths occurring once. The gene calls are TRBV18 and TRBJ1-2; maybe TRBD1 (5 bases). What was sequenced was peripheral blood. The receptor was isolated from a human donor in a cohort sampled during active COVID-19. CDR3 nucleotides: TGTGCCAGCTCACCACCTAATAGGGCGGGGGAAGGCTACACCTTC. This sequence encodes CASSPPNRAGEGYTF. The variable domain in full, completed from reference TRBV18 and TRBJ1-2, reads NAGVMQNPRHLVRRRGQEARLRCSPMKGHSHVYWYRQLPEEGLKFMVYLQKENIIDESGMPKERFSAEFPKEGPSILRIQQVVRGDSAAYFCASSPPNRAGEGYTFGSGTRLTVV.